This T cell receptor beta chain was recovered during a study of regulatory T cells in long-lasting Graves disease. Study-wide results and caveats: Blood alone, not thyroid tissue, was studied.

About this clonotype itself: The target antigen is unknown.

CDR1 is SGDLS and CDR2 is YYNGEE in the germline V gene. The CDR3 contains 14 residues. The germline V and J ends were trimmed by 3 bases and 5 bases, with 15 bases remaining between them. Arm-PCR with iRepertoire HTBI primers amplified the CDR3 regions for these TCR beta libraries. TCRdb re-called the multiplex PCR reads through MiXCR, storing one row per CDR3 protein. The sample includes roughly 610,000 distinct CDR3 sequences, 16% of them seen just once. Time point meaning: newly diagnosed GD, antithyroid drugs for less than 3 months. Generation of the TCR library employed RNA extracted from PBMCs. In each case, Graves' disease was diagnosed per American Thyroid Association guidelines. The data also belong to a second study, concerning T cells in Graves' hyperthyroidism and ophthalmopathy. According to that study: Most thyroid clonotypes expanded above 0.001 appeared in blood too.

This clonotype originated in a woman under 40 with Graves disease. This chain uses TRBV9 with TRBJ2-7; D might be TRBD1 (5 bases). Sequenced here: peripheral blood mononuclear cells (PBMCs), sampled at new diagnosis, from a patient treated with antithyroid drugs. The CDR3 DNA reads TGTGCCAGCAGCGAGACAGACGGATCCCACGAGCAGTACTTC. It encodes CASSETDGSHEQYF.